Listed below are T cell receptor beta chains from one sample, sequenced in a study of cytomegalovirus exposure and HLA in healthy donors. Some clones are missing from TCRdb's copy, which holds only in-frame ones; the method was immunoSEQ multiplex PCR. In the table there are approximately 150,000 clones, more than 75% of which are singletons. The source material was PBMCs. The receptors come from a woman in her thirties or forties in good health and CMV-seropositive. The CDR3 runs from the conserved cysteine through the conserved F or W. Fields, in order: V gene, J gene, CDR3 protein.

>TRBV5-1|TRBJ2-2
CASSIRTSGGPNTGELFF
>TRBV27|TRBJ1-1
CASRPTGGATEAFF
>TRBV18|TRBJ2-7
CASSQADRSSYEQYF
>TRBV5-6|TRBJ2-7
CASSLGPAQGEQYF
>TRBV18|TRBJ1-5
CASSPYGQGASNQPQHF
>TRBV5-1|TRBJ2-1
CASSTGQGVLNEQFF
>TRBV7-8|TRBJ2-1
CASSLVDRVDNEQFF
>TRBV4-1|TRBJ2-5
CASSQLTSGSPETQYF
>TRBV5-1|TRBJ2-1
CASSLSASSHNEQFF
>TRBV7-9|TRBJ1-1
CASSLGGGTEAFF
>TRBV29-1|TRBJ2-1
CSVGLAGGPSYNEQFF
>TRBV10-3|TRBJ2-7
CAITLSNLDRNRTSGTGGAYEQYF
>TRBV18|TRBJ2-1
CASSPAGTRGDEQFF
>TRBV7-9|TRBJ1-4
CASSPRDRGPEKLFF
>TRBV6-1|TRBJ2-1
CASSHRGGAYNEQFF
>TRBV30|TRBJ2-3
CAWNRQGSTDTQYF
>TRBV6-5|TRBJ2-5
CASSRPTVETQYF
>TRBV19|TRBJ2-1
CASSARSSGKNNEQFF
>TRBV28|TRBJ2-4
CASSLLGPGIQYF
>TRBV2|TRBJ2-2
CASSERLGWSGELFF
>TRBV30|TRBJ2-3
CAWSVLIEDTQYF
>TRBV6-5|.
CASSPTSPYEQYF
>TRBV7-2|TRBJ1-1
CASSFGTGKTEAFF
>TRBV5-1|TRBJ2-1
CASSLALAVYNEQFF
>TRBV2|TRBJ2-7
CASSEALLAGVYEQYF
>TRBV7-9|TRBJ2-5
CASSYPDGREVEETQYF
>TRBV5-1|TRBJ2-7
CASSLGSGPHGQQYF
>TRBV4-1|TRBJ1-5
CASSLGSGQPQHF
>TRBV7-9|TRBJ2-2
CASSLDGGRAPAGELFF
>TRBV7-6|TRBJ2-7
CASSSGTGNSYEQYF
>TRBV6-6|TRBJ2-2
CASSTSGNGELFF
>TRBV19|TRBJ2-1
CASSTPPGLADYNEQFF
>TRBV5-1|TRBJ2-7
CASRLIWTGVYEQYF
>TRBV25-1|TRBJ2-2
CASTLPGITGGELFF
>TRBV15|TRBJ2-2
CATSSRTSGSTGELFF
>TRBV28|TRBJ2-5
CASSFLRETQYF
>TRBV29-1|TRBJ1-3
CSVEARAGNTIYF
>TRBV7-7|TRBJ1-1
CASSLDRNTEAFF
>TRBV6-1|TRBJ1-2
CASSNALDRVYGYTF
>TRBV5-4|TRBJ2-7
CASSFGQQSLSYEQYF
>TRBV4-2|.
CASSQDGSGRVYEQYF
>TRBV29-1|TRBJ2-7
CSVTLSSWYEQYF
>TRBV7-9|TRBJ1-1
CASSFLDRGKTEAFF
>TRBV5-1|TRBJ2-3
CASSLGQFATDTQYF
>TRBV2|TRBJ2-3
CASSEALLGLAGDTQYF
>TRBV15|TRBJ2-6
CATSIGVSGANVLTF